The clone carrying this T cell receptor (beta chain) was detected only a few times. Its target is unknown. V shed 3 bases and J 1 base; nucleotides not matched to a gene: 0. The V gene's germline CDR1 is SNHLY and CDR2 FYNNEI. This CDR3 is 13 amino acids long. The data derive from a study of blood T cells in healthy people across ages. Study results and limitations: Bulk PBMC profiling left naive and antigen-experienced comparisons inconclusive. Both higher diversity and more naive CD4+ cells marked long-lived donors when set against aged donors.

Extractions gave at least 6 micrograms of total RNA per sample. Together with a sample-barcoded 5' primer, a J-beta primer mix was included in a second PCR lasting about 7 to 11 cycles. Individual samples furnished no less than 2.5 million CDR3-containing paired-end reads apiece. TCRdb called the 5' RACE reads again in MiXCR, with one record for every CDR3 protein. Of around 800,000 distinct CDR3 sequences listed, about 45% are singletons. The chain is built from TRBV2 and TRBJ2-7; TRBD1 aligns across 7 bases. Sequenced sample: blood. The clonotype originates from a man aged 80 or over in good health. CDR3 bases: TGTGCCAGCAGTGAGGACAGGTCCTACGAGCAGTACTTC. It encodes CASSEDRSYEQYF.